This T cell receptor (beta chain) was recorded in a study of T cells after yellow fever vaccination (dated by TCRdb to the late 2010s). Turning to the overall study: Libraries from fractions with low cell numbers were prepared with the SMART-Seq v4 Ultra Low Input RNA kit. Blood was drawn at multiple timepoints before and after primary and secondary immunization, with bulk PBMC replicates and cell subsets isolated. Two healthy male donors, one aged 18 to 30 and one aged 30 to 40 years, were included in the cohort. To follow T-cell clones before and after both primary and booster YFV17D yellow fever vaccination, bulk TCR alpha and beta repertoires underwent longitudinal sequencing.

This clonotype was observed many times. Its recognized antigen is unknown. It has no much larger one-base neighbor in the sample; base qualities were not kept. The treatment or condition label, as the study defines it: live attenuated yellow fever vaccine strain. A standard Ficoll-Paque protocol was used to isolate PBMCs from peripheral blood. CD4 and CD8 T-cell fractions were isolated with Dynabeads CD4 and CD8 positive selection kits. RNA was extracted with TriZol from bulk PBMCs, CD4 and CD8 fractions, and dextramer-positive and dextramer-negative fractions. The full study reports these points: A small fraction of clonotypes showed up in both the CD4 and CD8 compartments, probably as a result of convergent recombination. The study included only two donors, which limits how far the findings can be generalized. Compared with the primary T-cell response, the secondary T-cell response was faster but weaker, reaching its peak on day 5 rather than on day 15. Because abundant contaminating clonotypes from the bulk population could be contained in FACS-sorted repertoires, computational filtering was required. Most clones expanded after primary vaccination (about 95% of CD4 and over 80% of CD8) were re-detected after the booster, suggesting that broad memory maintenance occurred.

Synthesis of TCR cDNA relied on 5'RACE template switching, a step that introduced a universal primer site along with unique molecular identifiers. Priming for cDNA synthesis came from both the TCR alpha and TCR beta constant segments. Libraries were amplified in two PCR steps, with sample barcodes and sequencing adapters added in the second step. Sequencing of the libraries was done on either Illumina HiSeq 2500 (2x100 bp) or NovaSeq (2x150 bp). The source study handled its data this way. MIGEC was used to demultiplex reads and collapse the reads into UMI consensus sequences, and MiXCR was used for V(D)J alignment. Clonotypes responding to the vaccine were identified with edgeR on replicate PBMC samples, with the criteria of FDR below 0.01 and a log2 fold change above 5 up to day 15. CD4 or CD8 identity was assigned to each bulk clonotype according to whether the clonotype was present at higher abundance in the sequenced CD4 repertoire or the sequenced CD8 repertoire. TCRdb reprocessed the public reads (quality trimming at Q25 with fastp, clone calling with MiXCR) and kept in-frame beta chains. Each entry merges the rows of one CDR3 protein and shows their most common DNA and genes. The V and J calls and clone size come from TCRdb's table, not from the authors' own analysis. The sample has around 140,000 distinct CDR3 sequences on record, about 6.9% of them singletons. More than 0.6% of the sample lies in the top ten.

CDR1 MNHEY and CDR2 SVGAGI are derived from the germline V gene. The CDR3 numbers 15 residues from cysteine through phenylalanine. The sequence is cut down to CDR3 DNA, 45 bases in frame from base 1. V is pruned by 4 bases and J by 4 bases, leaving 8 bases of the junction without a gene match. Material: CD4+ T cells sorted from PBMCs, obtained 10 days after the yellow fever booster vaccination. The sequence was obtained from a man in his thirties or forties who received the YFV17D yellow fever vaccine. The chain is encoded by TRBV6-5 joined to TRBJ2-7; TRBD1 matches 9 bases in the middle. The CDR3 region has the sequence CASSSGTGKGYEQYF. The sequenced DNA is TGTGCCAGCAGTTCGGGGACAGGGAAGGGGTACGAGCAGTACTTC.